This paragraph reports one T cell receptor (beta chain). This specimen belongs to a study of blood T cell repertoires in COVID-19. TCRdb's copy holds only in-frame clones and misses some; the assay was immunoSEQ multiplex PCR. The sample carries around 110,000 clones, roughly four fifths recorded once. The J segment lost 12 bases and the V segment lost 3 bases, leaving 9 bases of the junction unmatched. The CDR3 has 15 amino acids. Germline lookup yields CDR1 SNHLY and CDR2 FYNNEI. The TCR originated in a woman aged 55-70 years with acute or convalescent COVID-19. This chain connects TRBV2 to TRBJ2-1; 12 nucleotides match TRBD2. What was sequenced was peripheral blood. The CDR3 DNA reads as TGTGCCAGCAGTGAGGTCGAAACTAGCGGGGGGACGCAGTTCTTC. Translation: CASSEVETSGGTQFF.